The T cell receptor (beta chain) under discussion was sequenced for a study of identical twins. With 4 bases clipped from V and 2 bases from J, the junction kept 7 bases outside the gene matches. The CDR3 covers 16 residues. The germline V gene encodes CDR1 SNHLY and CDR2 FYNNEI. Concerning this clonotype itself: Its antigen is as yet unknown.

Template switching (which added a universal primer site) was used, and cDNA carried unique molecular identifiers. TCRdb called the 5' RACE reads again in MiXCR, with one record for every CDR3 protein. In the table there are 550,000 to 700,000 distinct CDR3 sequences, 21% of which are singletons. Notes on the study in general: Zero-insertion results could be subject to partial confounding by invariant MAIT and iNKT cells.

This sample was shared with a second study, whose subject was T cells expressing NK-cell markers. That study adds: Repertoires of TCR beta were obtained from T cells sorted as CD3+CD56+NKG2C+, CD3+CD56+NKG2C- and CD3+CD56-NKG2C+. Several donors showed these clonotypes also leading the CD3+CD56-NKG2C+ fraction.

V is TRBV2 and J is TRBJ2-3, with TRBD2 matching 9 bases. The sample taken for sequencing was PBMCs. The sequence was collected from a woman aged 18-29 years in good health. The CDR3 sequence is CASSVSGGPLTDTQYF. CDR3 coding DNA: TGTGCCAGCAGTGTTAGCGGGGGTCCTCTCACAGATACGCAGTATTTT.